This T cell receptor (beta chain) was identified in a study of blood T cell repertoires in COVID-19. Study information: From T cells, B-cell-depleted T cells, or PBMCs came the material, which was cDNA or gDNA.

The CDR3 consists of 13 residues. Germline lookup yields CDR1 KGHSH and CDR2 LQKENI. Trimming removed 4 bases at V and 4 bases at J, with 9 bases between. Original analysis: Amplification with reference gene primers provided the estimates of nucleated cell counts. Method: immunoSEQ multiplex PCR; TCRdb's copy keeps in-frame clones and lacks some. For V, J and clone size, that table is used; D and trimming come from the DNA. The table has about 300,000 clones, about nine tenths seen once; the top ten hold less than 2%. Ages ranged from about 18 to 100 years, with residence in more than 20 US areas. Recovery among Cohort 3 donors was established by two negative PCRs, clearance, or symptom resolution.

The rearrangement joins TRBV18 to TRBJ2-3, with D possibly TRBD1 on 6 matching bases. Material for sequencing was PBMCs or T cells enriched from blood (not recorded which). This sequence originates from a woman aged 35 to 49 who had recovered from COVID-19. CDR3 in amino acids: CASSLGQSDTQYF. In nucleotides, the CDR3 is TGTGCCAGCTCACTTGGACAGTCAGATACGCAGTATTTT. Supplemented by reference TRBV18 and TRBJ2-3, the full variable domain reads NAGVMQNPRHLVRRRGQEARLRCSPMKGHSHVYWYRQLPEEGLKFMVYLQKENIIDESGMPKERFSAEFPKEGPSILRIQQVVRGDSAAYFCASSLGQSDTQYFGPGTRLTVL.